These 14 T cell receptor beta chains were all obtained from the same sample, sequenced in a study of radiation and T cells in renal cell carcinoma. The sample's treatment: treatment-naive control, cytoreductive nephrectomy. Only in-frame clones appear in the TCRdb table, and some are missing; sequencing was by immunoSEQ multiplex PCR. The repertoire consists of 10,000 to 15,000 clones, with approximately 62% occurring once and the leading ten covering around 20%. The material was tumor tissue, obtained from a patient whose treatment was nephrectomy without radiotherapy. Source of these receptors: a woman older than 75 with renal cell carcinoma.

The genes are TRBV10-3 and TRBJ1-2, with 7 nucleotides matching TRBD1. This CDR3 is 14 amino acids long. The junction had 9 bases not matched to a gene; V was cut back by 6 bases and J by 5 bases. Per the germline V gene, CDR1 is ENHRY and CDR2 is SYGVKD. CDR3 in amino acids: CAISPEGAGYGYTF. The DNA of the CDR3 is TGTGCCATCAGCCCTGAGGGGGCAGGGTATGGCTACACCTTC.

The chain joins TRBV10-2 to TRBJ2-7, with TRBD2 matching 12 bases. Losses at the gene ends were 6 bases for V and 0 bases for J; bases not matched to a gene: 6. This CDR3 comprises 16 residues. The V gene's germline CDR1 is WSHSY and CDR2 SAAADI. This CDR3 is CASSPGTSGSSYEQYV. The CDR3, as DNA: TGCGCCAGCAGCCCTGGGACTAGCGGGTCCTCCTACGAGCAGTACGTC.

The chain has TRBV6-5 and TRBJ2-5; the match to TRBD1 covers 8 bases. Germline values: CDR1 MNHEY, CDR2 SVGAGI. The CDR3 length is 15 residues. The V gene end was trimmed by 2 bases and the J gene end by 1 base; junction bases not matched to a gene: 3. The CDR3 spells CASSYTTGGQETQYF. CDR3 sequence (DNA): TGTGCCAGCAGTTACACTACAGGGGGCCAAGAGACCCAGTACTTC.

V gene TRBV20-1 combines with J gene TRBJ2-1; the D is unclear. In germline, CDR1 is DFQATT, CDR2 SNEGSKA (reference sequence). Between the trimmed V and J ends, which lost 3 bases and 10 bases, there was a span of 10 bases. The CDR3 sequence is 11 residues long. The CDR3, as DNA: TGCAGTGCTAGGGATGGGGTGGAGCAGTTCTTC. Protein: CSARDGVEQFF.

CDR3: CASSSGLLLQETQYF. In DNA, the CDR3 is TGTGCCAGTAGTTCCGGACTATTACTTCAAGAGACCCAGTACTTC. This sequence joins TRBV19 and TRBJ2-5, with D possibly TRBD2 on 6 matching bases. This CDR3 region has 15 residues. CDR1 is LNHDA, CDR2 SQIVND, per germline (reference sequence). Trimming took off 5 bases at V and 2 bases at J, with 15 bases between the two ends. The full variable domain, rest sourced from reference TRBV19 and TRBJ2-5, is DGGITQSPKYLFRKEGQNVTLSCEQNLNHDAMYWYRQDPGQGLRLIYYSQIVNDFQKGDIAEGYSVSREKKESFPLTVTSAQKNPTAFYLCASSSGLLLQETQYFGPGTRLLVL.

The chain recombines TRBV27 with TRBJ2-3; D might be TRBD2 (7 bases). Trimming stripped 2 bases from V and 4 bases from J, with 13 bases between. This CDR3 is built from 15 residues. Germline lookup yields CDR1 MNHEY and CDR2 SMNVEV (reference sequence). Here the CDR3 DNA reads TGTGCCAGCAGTTTAACGGGGGGCCAGGCAGATACGCAGTATTTT. It is translated as CASSLTGGQADTQYF.

This clone was detected only a few times. V is TRBV7-9 and J is TRBJ1-1, with 11 bases that match TRBD1. The germline V gene encodes CDR1 SEHNR and CDR2 FQNEAQ (reference sequence). The CDR3 has 18 amino acids. The V and J ends lost 3 bases and 3 bases, in that order; junction bases with no gene match: 12. The chain's CDR3 is CASSFGMGKGQGDTEAFF. CDR3 bases: TGTGCCAGCAGCTTTGGTATGGGTAAGGGACAGGGGGACACTGAAGCTTTCTTT.

This clone has just one count. The chain recombines TRBV27 with TRBJ1-6; possibly TRBD1 for D (6 bases). Per germline, CDR1 MNHEY and CDR2 SMNVEV (reference sequence). This CDR3 has 13 residues. Trimming took 11 bases from V and 7 from J, leaving 15 bases between them. The CDR3: CASTGTLNSPLHF. The CDR3 DNA sequence: TGTGCCTCTACCGGGACATTAAATTCACCCCTCCACTTT.

This clone was observed once. This chain uses TRBV4-1 with TRBJ1-1, with D perhaps TRBD1 (5 bases). The ends were cut back, 0 bases at V and 5 bases at J, with 16 bases in the middle. There are 16 residues in the CDR3. CDR1 is MGHRA and CDR2 is YSYEKL in the germline V gene. The CDR3 DNA reads TGCGCCAGCAGCCAAGATAAATTATCGGGGCGGACTGAAGCTTTCTTT. Translating gives CASSQDKLSGRTEAFF.

J is TRBJ1-6 and V is TRBV7-9; TRBD1 agrees at 8 bases. V shed 4 bases and J 8 bases; nucleotides not matched to a gene: 4. Germline CDR1 SEHNR, CDR2 FQNEAQ (reference sequence). This CDR3 has 14 amino acids. The CDR3 DNA reads TGTGCCAGCAGCTGGACAGGGTTGGATTCACCCCTCCACTTT. Amino acid sequence: CASSWTGLDSPLHF.

For this clone: At one end, the junction sequence differs from germline, possibly due to a read error. The chain uses TRBV13 and TRBJ1-1; no reliable D call. CDR1 and CDR2 (germline): PRHDT, FYEKMQ (reference sequence). The CDR3 runs 13 residues. In nucleotides, the CDR3 is TGTGCCAGCAGCGTAGGAATGAACACTGAAGCTTTCTTT. Protein product: CASSVGMNTEAFF.

This clone was counted once. The chain employs TRBV11-2 and TRBJ2-2, with D hard to call. This CDR3 contains 17 residues. Trimming pared 3 bases from V and 6 bases from J, leaving 20 bases between. In germline, CDR1 is SGHAT, CDR2 FQNNGV. The CDR3 sequence is CASSFTLKFRSPGELFF. The CDR3 DNA follows: TGTGCCAGCAGCTTTACCTTAAAGTTCCGCTCTCCCGGGGAGCTGTTTTTT.

The chain joins TRBV9 to TRBJ2-2; 11 positions agree with TRBD1. From germline, CDR1 is SGDLS and CDR2 YYNGEE. The CDR3 consists of 15 residues. The V segment lost 3 bases and the J segment 6 bases; nucleotides outside the gene matches: 4. CDR3 nucleotides: TGTGCCAGCAGCGGGACAGGGGGCCTCCCCGGGGAGCTGTTTTTT. It codes for CASSGTGGLPGELFF.

This chain connects TRBV7-7 to TRBJ2-3, with D tentatively TRBD1 (5 bases). Between the trimmed V and J ends, which lost 1 base and 6 bases, there was a span of 17 bases. The CDR3 extends over 16 amino acids. Germline V gives CDR1 SSHAT, CDR2 FNYEAQ (reference sequence). DNA for the CDR3: TGTGCCAGCAGCTTAGGAGTTAGTCAGGGCGCCGATACGCAGTATTTT. Protein: CASSLGVSQGADTQYF.